Presented here are 8 T cell receptor beta chains from one specimen sequenced in a study of shared clonotypes between healthy human individuals. Generated by immunoSEQ multiplex PCR, the TCRdb table keeps only in-frame clones and is missing some. The data contain under 1,100,000 clones, more than 75% of them singletons. The specimen sequenced was memory CD4+ T cells from PBMCs. Regarding subset: CD45RA-negative fraction. These receptors were obtained from a man aged 18 to 29 in good health. Some clones in this sample may be carry-over from other donors' samples.

The chain employs TRBV19 and TRBJ2-1; 15 bases map to TRBD2. The CDR3 length is 16 residues. The V gene's germline CDR1 is LNHDA and CDR2 SQIVND (reference sequence). The V and J ends lost 7 bases and 4 bases, in that order; junction bases with no gene match: 5. The CDR3 spells CASTTGTSGGYNEQFF. The CDR3 coding sequence is TGTGCCAGTACCACCGGGACTAGCGGGGGGTACAATGAGCAGTTCTTC.

This chain joins TRBV2 and TRBJ2-5; TRBD1 or TRBD2 may be the D gene (7 bases each). Trimming took 6 bases from V and 5 from J, leaving 22 bases between them. The CDR3 has 16 amino acids. The V gene's germline CDR1 is SNHLY and CDR2 FYNNEI. CDR3 nucleotide sequence: TGTGCCAGCAGGAGGGAGGGGGCTGGTACTCCGGAGACCCAGTACTTC. Its translation is CASRREGAGTPETQYF.

This chain's CDR3 is CASSLAVASGRPKGDTQYF. The CDR3 nucleotides are TGTGCCAGCAGCTTAGCAGTGGCTAGCGGGAGACCAAAGGGGGATACGCAGTATTTT. The chain is built from TRBV7-2 and TRBJ2-3; 10 positions match TRBD2. The CDR3 is 19 residues long. Germline V gene sequence: CDR1 SGHTA, CDR2 FQGNSA. J gave up 6 bases and V 0 bases, and 15 bases lay outside the gene matches. Filled out from reference TRBV7-2 and TRBJ2-3, the complete variable domain reads GAGVSQSPSNKVTEKGKDVELRCDPISGHTALYWYRQSLGQGLEFLIYFQGNSAPDKSGLPSDRFSAERTGGSVSTLTIQRTQQEDSAVYLCASSLAVASGRPKGDTQYFGPGTRLTVL.

The rearrangement links TRBV28 to TRBJ2-1; tentatively, D is TRBD2 (6 bases). V was cut by 5 bases and J by 4 bases, with 15 bases left in between. The germline V gene has CDR1 MDHEN and CDR2 SYDVKM. This CDR3 comprises 15 residues. The CDR3 spells CASSPPGLQYNEQFF. The CDR3 DNA is TGTGCCAGCAGTCCACCGGGACTTCAGTACAATGAGCAGTTCTTC.

The chain carries TRBV5-1 and TRBJ1-1; TRBD1 matches at 9 bases. The ends lost 10 bases at V and 4 bases at J; junction bases unmatched: 11. Germline V gives CDR1 SGHRS, CDR2 YFSETQ. The CDR3 extends over 14 amino acids. CDR3 nucleotides: TGCGCCGTCAGCTCGACAGGGGGAAGCACTGAAGCTTTCTTT. Translation gives CAVSSTGGSTEAFF. Full variable domain (missing parts from reference TRBV5-1 and TRBJ1-1): KAGVTQTPRYLIKTRGQQVTLSCSPISGHRSVSWYQQTPGQGLQFLFEYFSETQRNKGNFPGRFSGRQFSNSRSEMNVSTLELGDSALYLCAVSSTGGSTEAFFGQGTRLTVV.

Points on this clone: Other nucleotide sequences from this sample produce the same CDR3. This chain uses TRBV5-1 with TRBJ2-5; TRBD2 agrees at 7 bases. This CDR3 is 13 amino acids long. The V segment lost 4 bases and the J segment 1 base; nucleotides outside the gene matches: 1. The germline V gene encodes CDR1 SGHRS and CDR2 YFSETQ. The CDR3 coding sequence is TGCGCCAGCAGCCTAGCGGTCCAAGAGACCCAGTACTTC. Amino acid sequence: CASSLAVQETQYF.

CDR3 residues: CASSQPSQETQYF. The CDR3 coding sequence is TGCGCCAGCAGCCAACCCTCCCAAGAGACCCAGTACTTC. The J gene is TRBJ2-5, the V gene TRBV4-1; unclear D gene. The V end was cut by 2 bases, the J end by 1 base, with 5 bases between. The germline CDR1 and CDR2 sequences are MGHRA and YSYEKL. CDR3 size: 13 residues.

The gene calls are TRBV4-1 and TRBJ2-7; 8 bases line up with TRBD1. The length of the CDR3 is 14 residues. With 5 bases clipped from V and 9 bases from J, the junction kept 12 bases outside the gene matches. Germline CDR1 reads MGHRA; CDR2 reads YSYEKL. The CDR3 protein is CASSDPWTGPRQYF. In nucleotides, the CDR3 is TGCGCCAGCAGCGACCCCTGGACAGGGCCCCGGCAGTACTTC.